The 18 T cell receptor beta chains listed next were all sequenced from one sample in a study of T cell changes during pregnancy in multiple sclerosis. The data were produced by immunoSEQ multiplex PCR, yet TCRdb's version contains in-frame clones alone and is incomplete. The profile covers more than 65,000 clones, with 90% appearing a single time and more than 8% taken by the ten largest. This specimen consisted of peripheral blood, obtained after pregnancy. The source of these receptors is a female donor in good health, enrolled as a control in a pregnancy study.

The genes are TRBV27 and TRBJ2-7; tentatively, D is TRBD2 (7 bases). The V end was cut by 9 bases, the J end by 1 base, with 13 bases between. The germline CDR1 and CDR2 sequences are MNHEY and SMNVEV (reference sequence). This CDR3 contains 13 residues. CDR3 bases: TGTGCCAGTGGGAGGGGGGCTTCCTACGAGCAGTACTTC. It specifies CASGRGASYEQYF.

J is TRBJ2-1 and V is TRBV10-3; perhaps TRBD2 as D (5 bases). V shed 8 bases and J shed 0 bases, with 23 bases lying between them. Germline V gene sequence: CDR1 ENHRY, CDR2 SYGVKD. This CDR3 comprises 18 residues. The CDR3 loop is CAILQEDSTKDSYNEQFF. For the CDR3, the DNA is TGTGCCATCCTCCAGGAGGACTCGACTAAAGACTCCTACAATGAGCAGTTCTTC.

This clone was picked up one time. The V call is TRBV13, the J call TRBJ2-7; D is undetermined. Germline V gives CDR1 PRHDT, CDR2 FYEKMQ (reference sequence). The CDR3 is 12 residues long. V gave up 5 bases and J gave up 2 bases, with 7 bases separating them. The CDR3 nucleotides are TGTGCCAGCAGCCTCCTCGCCTACGAGCAGTACTTC. Translating it yields CASSLLAYEQYF.

V usage is TRBV7-2 and J usage is TRBJ2-2; D is possibly TRBD2 (6 bases). The V gene lost 5 bases and the J gene lost 13 bases, with 17 bases spanning the gap. CDR1 and CDR2 (germline): SGHTA, FQGNSA. The CDR3 is 13 residues long. This chain's CDR3 is CASSLGTSRGLFF. CDR3 DNA sequence: TGTGCCAGCAGCCTTGGGACTTCCCGAGGGCTGTTTTTT. Complete variable domain (other parts from reference TRBV7-2 and TRBJ2-2): GAGVSQSPSNKVTEKGKDVELRCDPISGHTALYWYRQSLGQGLEFLIYFQGNSAPDKSGLPSDRFSAERTGGSVSTLTIQRTQQEDSAVYLCASSLGTSRGLFFGEGSRLTVL.

This sequence joins TRBV19 and TRBJ1-3; no clear D. In germline, CDR1 is LNHDA, CDR2 SQIVND (reference sequence). CDR3 length equals 15 residues. Trimming took 3 bases from V and 0 from J, leaving 9 bases between them. The CDR3: CASSIYSGSGNTIYF. The DNA for the CDR3 is TGTGCCAGTAGTATTTACAGCGGCTCTGGAAACACCATATATTTT.

The chain links TRBV19 to TRBJ2-7; possibly TRBD2 for D (5 bases). The CDR3 covers 14 residues. Germline V lookup: CDR1 LNHDA, CDR2 SQIVND (reference sequence). Between the trimmed V and J ends, which lost 5 bases and 6 bases, there was a span of 17 bases. The CDR3: CASSFWTEDPEQYF. The CDR3 region has the DNA TGTGCCAGTAGTTTTTGGACGGAGGATCCCGAGCAGTACTTC.

The chain is built from TRBV30 and TRBJ2-1; 16 positions agree with TRBD2. The V segment lost 7 bases and the J segment 5 bases; nucleotides outside the gene matches: 8. The V gene's germline CDR1 is GTSNPN and CDR2 SVGIG (reference sequence). The CDR3 consists of 16 residues. CDR3 nucleotide sequence: TGTGCCTCGGGACTAGCGGGGGGGCTACTAAACAATGAGCAGTTCTTC. Protein: CASGLAGGLLNNEQFF.

The chain has TRBV10-3 and TRBJ2-3, with D possibly matching TRBD1 (6 bases). The CDR3 contains 13 residues. CDR1 and CDR2 from the germline V gene are ENHRY and SYGVKD. Trimming left V 11 bases short and J 1 base short, with 13 bases between. CDR3 in DNA: TGTGCCGCCGGGACACTTGGCACAGATACGCAGTATTTT. It encodes CAAGTLGTDTQYF.

This chain uses TRBV12-5 with TRBJ1-2; a weak D match, TRBD1 (6 bases). Germline V gene data show CDR1 as LGHNT and CDR2 as FRNRAP. V was clipped by 7 bases and J by 4 bases, with 13 bases between them. This CDR3 has 13 residues. The CDR3 DNA sequence: TGTGCTAGTGCTCCAGGGGCTTTCTATGGCTACACCTTC. Translation gives CASAPGAFYGYTF. The full variable domain, in which reference TRBV12-5 and TRBJ1-2 provide the parts outside the CDR3, is DARVTQTPRHKVTEMGQEVTMRCQPILGHNTVFWYRQTMMQGLELLAYFRNRAPLDDSGMPKDRFSAEMPDATLATLKIQPSEPRDSAVYFCASAPGAFYGYTFGSGTRLTVV.

The CDR3 here is CASSKVASGNTIYF. Written as DNA, the CDR3 is TGTGCCAGTAGTAAGGTAGCCTCTGGAAACACCATATATTTT. V and J are TRBV19 and TRBJ1-3; D remains unclear. This CDR3 is 14 amino acids long. The germline V and J ends were trimmed by 4 bases and 0 bases, with 7 bases remaining between them. CDR1 is LNHDA and CDR2 is SQIVND in the germline V gene (reference sequence).

The sample holds one count of this clone. The V call is TRBV27, the J call TRBJ2-5; D call uncertain. Per germline, CDR1 MNHEY and CDR2 SMNVEV (reference sequence). CDR3 size: 13 residues. V lost 8 bases and J 1 base, leaving 11 bases between the germline ends. CDR3 DNA sequence: TGTGCCAGCCGTCGACTCCTCCAAGAGACCCAGTACTTC. Translating gives CASRRLLQETQYF.

This chain uses TRBV28 with TRBJ1-1; D gene ambiguous. The germline CDR1 and CDR2 sequences are MDHEN and SYDVKM. The V gene lost 4 bases and the J gene lost 7 bases, with 7 bases spanning the gap. The CDR3 is 11 amino acids. CDR3: CASSSTGEAFF. CDR3 DNA sequence: TGTGCCAGCAGTTCTACGGGTGAAGCTTTCTTT.

This rearrangement joins TRBV7-6 to TRBJ2-1; 9 bases match TRBD1. V gave up 4 bases and J gave up 10 bases; unmatched junction bases: 14. The CDR3 consists of 16 residues. The germline V gene encodes CDR1 SGHVS and CDR2 FNYEAQ. The CDR3 region has the DNA TGTGCCAGCAGCTCCAGATTTGACAGGGGGGGTTCCGAGCAGTTCTTC. Encoded protein: CASSSRFDRGGSEQFF.

The chain combines TRBV7-6 with TRBJ2-2; D is perhaps TRBD2 (6 bases). The CDR3 length is 14 residues. In germline, CDR1 is SGHVS, CDR2 FNYEAQ. V shed 2 bases and J shed 3 bases, with 7 bases lying between them. The CDR3 nucleotides read TGTGCCAGCAGCTTAAGACTAGACACCGGGGAGCTGTTTTTT. It encodes CASSLRLDTGELFF.

This clone was seen once. The gene calls are TRBV19 and TRBJ2-2; 10 bases match TRBD2. V shed 3 bases, J shed 0 bases, and the junction held 4 bases outside the gene matches. CDR3 length: 17 residues. Germline CDR1 is LNHDA and CDR2 is SQIVND (reference sequence). This CDR3 reads CASSILAGAPNTGELFF. CDR3 in DNA: TGTGCCAGTAGTATCCTAGCGGGGGCCCCGAACACCGGGGAGCTGTTTTTT.

The chain recombines TRBV11-2 with TRBJ1-2, with a possible D match to TRBD1 (5 bases). Trimming took off 1 base at V and 4 bases at J, with 16 bases between the two ends. The CDR3 totals 16 residues. Germline lookup yields CDR1 SGHAT and CDR2 FQNNGV. The CDR3 DNA reads as TGTGCCAGCAGCTTAGTCAGGGCATACGCCTTCTATGGCTACACCTTC. Translating gives CASSLVRAYAFYGYTF.

The rearrangement links TRBV2 to TRBJ2-3; perhaps TRBD2 as D (5 bases). V dropped 2 bases and J dropped 6 bases, with 15 bases sitting between them. This CDR3 is 15 amino acids long. Germline CDR1 is SNHLY and CDR2 is FYNNEI. CDR3 in amino acids: CASSEIPWRGDTQYF. The CDR3 region has the DNA TGTGCCAGCAGTGAAATCCCCTGGAGAGGGGATACGCAGTATTTT.

V usage is TRBV7-9 and J usage is TRBJ2-1, with 11 bases identical to TRBD2. Germline V gene sequence: CDR1 SEHNR, CDR2 FQNEAQ (reference sequence). The CDR3 sequence is 15 residues long. The V segment lost 4 bases and the J segment 6 bases; nucleotides outside the gene matches: 5. The CDR3 here is CASSWGSGRANEQFF. CDR3 DNA: TGTGCCAGCAGCTGGGGTAGCGGGAGGGCCAATGAGCAGTTCTTC. The whole variable domain, remainder taken from reference TRBV7-9 and TRBJ2-1, is DTGVSQNPRHKITKRGQNVTFRCDPISEHNRLYWYRQTLGQGPEFLTYFQNEAQLEKSRLLSDRFSAERPKGSFSTLEIQRTEQGDSAMYLCASSWGSGRANEQFFGPGTRLTVL.